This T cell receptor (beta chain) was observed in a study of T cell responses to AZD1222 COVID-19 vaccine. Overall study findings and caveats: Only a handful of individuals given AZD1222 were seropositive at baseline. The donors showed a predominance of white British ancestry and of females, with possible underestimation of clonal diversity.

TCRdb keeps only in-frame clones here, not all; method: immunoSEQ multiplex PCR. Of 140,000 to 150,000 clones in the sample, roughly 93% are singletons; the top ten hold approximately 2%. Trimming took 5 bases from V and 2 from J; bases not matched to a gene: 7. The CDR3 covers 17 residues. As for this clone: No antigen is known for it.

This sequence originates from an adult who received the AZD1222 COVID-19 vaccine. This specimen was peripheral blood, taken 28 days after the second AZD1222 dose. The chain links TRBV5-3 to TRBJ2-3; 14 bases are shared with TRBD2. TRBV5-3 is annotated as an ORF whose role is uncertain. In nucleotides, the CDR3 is TGTGCCAGAAGTCGGGGACTAGCGGGGGACCTCACAGATACGCAGTATTTT. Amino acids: CARSRGLAGDLTDTQYF.